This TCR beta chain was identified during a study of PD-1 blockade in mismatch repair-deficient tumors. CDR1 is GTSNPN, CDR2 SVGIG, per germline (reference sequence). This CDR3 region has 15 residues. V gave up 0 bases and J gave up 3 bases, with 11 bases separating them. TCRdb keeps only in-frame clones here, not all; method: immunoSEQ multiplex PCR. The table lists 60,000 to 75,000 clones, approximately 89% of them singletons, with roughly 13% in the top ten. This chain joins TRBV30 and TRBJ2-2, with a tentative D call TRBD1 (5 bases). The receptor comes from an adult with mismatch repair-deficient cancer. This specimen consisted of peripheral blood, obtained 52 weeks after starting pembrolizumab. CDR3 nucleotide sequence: TGTGCCTGGAGTGTACTTCAGGGTTACACCGGGGAGCTGTTTTTT. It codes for CAWSVLQGYTGELFF.